A single sample is the source of the 2 T cell receptor beta chains below, sequenced in a study of response to subunit inactivated influenza vaccine. Using its own MiXCR run on the RT-PCR reads, TCRdb lists one record per CDR3 protein. The sample carries around 650,000 distinct CDR3 sequences, 15% to 18% recorded once. The input for sequencing was PBMCs from blood, taken 11 to 12 days after vaccination. These receptors were taken from a man aged 45-65 years who received an inactivated influenza vaccine.

The chain recombines TRBV20-1 with TRBJ1-2; no definite D call. Per germline, CDR1 DFQATT and CDR2 SNEGSKA (reference sequence). Trimming took 1 base from V and 5 from J, leaving 14 bases between them. The CDR3 is 14 amino acids. The CDR3 nucleotides read TGCAGTGCTAGAGTGGGGATCTCCACTTATGGCTACACCTTC. Translation gives CSARVGISTYGYTF.

The chain links TRBV9 to TRBJ1-2; D remains ambiguous. Germline V CDR1 and CDR2: SGDLS, YYNGEE. V dropped 0 bases and J dropped 6 bases, with 9 bases sitting between them. The CDR3 extends over 13 amino acids. The DNA of the CDR3 is TGTGCCAGCAGCGTAGGGGAAGGCGATGGCTACACCTTC. Its protein product is CASSVGEGDGYTF.